The T cell receptor beta chain described here comes from a study of blood T cell repertoires in COVID-19. For the study at large: Researchers got acute and convalescent COVID-19 samples from the United States, Italy and Spain. Nucleic acid was either cDNA or gDNA, and it came from T cells, B-cell-depleted T cells, or PBMCs.

Original handling: Reference gene primer amplification in the assay estimated nucleated cell counts. TCRdb keeps only in-frame clones here, not all; method: immunoSEQ multiplex PCR. The D gene and trimming were derived from the DNA, and the V and J assignments and clone size from that table. The data hold about 260,000 clones, with over 70% observed a single time. The CDR3 extends over 19 amino acids. After removal of 1 base from V and 4 bases from J, the junction contained 13 bases not matched to a gene. Looked up from germline, CDR1 is SGHDN and CDR2 is FVKESK. This receptor was taken from a middle-aged woman who had recovered from COVID-19. V usage is TRBV14 and J usage is TRBJ2-7; 13 nucleotides align to TRBD2. Sequencing was done on a sample of peripheral blood. The CDR3 sequence: CASSQGGLAGAGWDYEQYF. The CDR3 DNA follows: TGTGCCAGCAGCCAAGGAGGACTAGCGGGGGCCGGGTGGGATTACGAGCAGTACTTC.